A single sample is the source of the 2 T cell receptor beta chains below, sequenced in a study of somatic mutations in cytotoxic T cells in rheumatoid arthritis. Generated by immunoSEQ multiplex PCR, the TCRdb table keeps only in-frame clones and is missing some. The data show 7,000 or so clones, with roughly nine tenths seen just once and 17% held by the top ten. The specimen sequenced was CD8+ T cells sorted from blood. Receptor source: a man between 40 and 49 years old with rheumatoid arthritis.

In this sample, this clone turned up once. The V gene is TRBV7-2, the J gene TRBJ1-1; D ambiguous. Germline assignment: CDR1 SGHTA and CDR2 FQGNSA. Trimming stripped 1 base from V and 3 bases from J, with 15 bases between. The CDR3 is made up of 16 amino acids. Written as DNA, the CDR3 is TGTGCCAGCAGCTTAGGACTCCGGGGTGGGGACACTGAAGCTTTCTTT. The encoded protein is CASSLGLRGGDTEAFF.

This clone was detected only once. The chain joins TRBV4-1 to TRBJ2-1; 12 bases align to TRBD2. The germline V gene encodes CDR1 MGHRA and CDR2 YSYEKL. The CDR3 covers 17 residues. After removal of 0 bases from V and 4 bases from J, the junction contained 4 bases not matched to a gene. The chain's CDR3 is CASSQDILAGGYNEQFF. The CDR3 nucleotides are TGCGCCAGCAGCCAAGATATACTAGCGGGGGGTTACAATGAGCAGTTCTTC.